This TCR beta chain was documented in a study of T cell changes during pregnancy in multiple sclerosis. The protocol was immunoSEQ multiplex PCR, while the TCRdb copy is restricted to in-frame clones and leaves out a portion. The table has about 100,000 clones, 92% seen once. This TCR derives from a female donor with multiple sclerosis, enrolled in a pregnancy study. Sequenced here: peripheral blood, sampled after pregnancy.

DNA for the CDR3: TGTGCCAGCAGCTCGACAGGCTATGGCTACACCTTC. Amino acids: CASSSTGYGYTF. The chain links TRBV7-8 to TRBJ1-2, with a possible D match to TRBD1 (6 bases). The CDR3 is 12 amino acids. Germline V gene sequence: CDR1 SGHVS, CDR2 FQNEAQ. The V end lost 4 bases, the J end lost 4 bases, and 7 bases lay between the germline ends. Filled out from reference TRBV7-8 and TRBJ1-2, the complete variable domain reads GAGVSQSPRYKVAKRGQDVALRCDPISGHVSLFWYQQALGQGPEFLTYFQNEAQLDKSGLPSDRFFAERPEGSVSTLKIQRTQQEDSAVYLCASSSTGYGYTFGSGTRLTVV.